This record covers a single T cell receptor beta chain. The CDR3 spans 14 residues. Germline loops: CDR1 LNHNV, CDR2 YYDKDF (reference sequence). Trimming at V came to 1 base and at J to 5 bases, leaving 3 bases not matched to a gene. Measured with immunoSEQ multiplex PCR; TCRdb has only the in-frame clones, and not every one. The sample lists 500,000 to 550,000 clones, roughly 74% occurring once. The data belong to a study of shared T cell receptors in the human thymus. A further study also used this sample, focusing on human thymus T cells. This second study says: Surgeons resected thymus tissue during corrective heart surgery. What appeared biased in thymic and blood repertoires was the usage of V and J genes. Highly overlapping thymic repertoires in unrelated individuals were reported by related research.

This rearrangement joins TRBV15 to TRBJ2-5, with 8 bases aligning to TRBD1. The source material was thymocytes. This clonotype was obtained from a boy under two years old with a congenital heart defect. The CDR3 protein is CATSRVRQGETQYF. The DNA of the CDR3 is TGTGCCACCAGCAGAGTTCGACAGGGGGAGACCCAGTACTTC.